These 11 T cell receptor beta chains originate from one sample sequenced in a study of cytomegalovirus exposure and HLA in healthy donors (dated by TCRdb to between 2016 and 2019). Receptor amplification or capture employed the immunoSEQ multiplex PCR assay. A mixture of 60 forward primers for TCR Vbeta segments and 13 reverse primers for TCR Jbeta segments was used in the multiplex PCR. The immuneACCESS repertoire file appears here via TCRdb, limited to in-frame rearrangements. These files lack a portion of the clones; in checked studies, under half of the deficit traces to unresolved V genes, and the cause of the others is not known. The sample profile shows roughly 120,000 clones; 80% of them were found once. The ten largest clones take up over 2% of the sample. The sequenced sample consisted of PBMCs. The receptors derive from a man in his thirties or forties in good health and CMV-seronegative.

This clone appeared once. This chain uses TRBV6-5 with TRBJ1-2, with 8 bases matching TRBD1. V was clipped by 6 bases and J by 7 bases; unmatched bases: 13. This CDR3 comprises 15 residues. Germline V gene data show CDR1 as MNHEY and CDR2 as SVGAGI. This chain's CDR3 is CASRSNRDRSLGYTF. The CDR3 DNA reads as TGTGCCAGCAGGTCTAACCGGGACAGGAGCCTTGGCTACACCTTC.

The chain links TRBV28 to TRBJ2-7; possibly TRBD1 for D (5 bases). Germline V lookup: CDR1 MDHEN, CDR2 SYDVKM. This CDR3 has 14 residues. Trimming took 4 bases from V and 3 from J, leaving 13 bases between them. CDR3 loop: CASSSLRASYEQYF. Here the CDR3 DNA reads TGTGCCAGCAGTTCCCTCAGGGCAAGCTACGAGCAGTACTTC.

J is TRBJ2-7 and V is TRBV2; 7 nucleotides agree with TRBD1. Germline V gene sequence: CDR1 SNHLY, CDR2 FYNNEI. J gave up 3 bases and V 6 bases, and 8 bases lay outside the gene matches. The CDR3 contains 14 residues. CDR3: CASRRTGPDYEQYF. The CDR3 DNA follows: TGTGCCAGCAGAAGGACAGGCCCCGACTACGAGCAGTACTTC.

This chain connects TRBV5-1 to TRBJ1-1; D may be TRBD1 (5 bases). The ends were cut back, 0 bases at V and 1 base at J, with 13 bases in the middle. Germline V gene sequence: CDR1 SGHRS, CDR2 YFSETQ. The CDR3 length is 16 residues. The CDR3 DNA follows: TGCGCCAGCAGCTTGGCAGGGATCCCACCGAACACTGAAGCTTTCTTT. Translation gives CASSLAGIPPNTEAFF.

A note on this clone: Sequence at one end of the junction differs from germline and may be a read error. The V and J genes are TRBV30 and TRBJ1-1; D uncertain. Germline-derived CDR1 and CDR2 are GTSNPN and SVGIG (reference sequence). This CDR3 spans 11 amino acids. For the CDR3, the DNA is TGTGCCCGGAGGACTGGGACTGAAGCTTTCTTT. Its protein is CARRTGTEAFF.

The CDR3 loop is CASRVGPNTEAFF. The CDR3 bases are TGTGCCAGCAGGGTGGGGCCGAACACTGAAGCTTTCTTT. The chain recombines TRBV27 with TRBJ1-1, with D perhaps TRBD1 (5 bases). V was clipped by 6 bases and J by 1 base, with 9 bases between them. The CDR3 is 13 residues long. Germline loops: CDR1 MNHEY, CDR2 SMNVEV (reference sequence).

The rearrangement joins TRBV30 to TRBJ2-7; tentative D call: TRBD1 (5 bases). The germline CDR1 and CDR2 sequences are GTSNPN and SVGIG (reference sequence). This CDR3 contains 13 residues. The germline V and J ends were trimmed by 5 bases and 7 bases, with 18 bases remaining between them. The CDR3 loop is CAWDSHMIGEQYF. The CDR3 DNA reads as TGTGCCTGGGACAGCCACATGATTGGGGAGCAGTACTTC.

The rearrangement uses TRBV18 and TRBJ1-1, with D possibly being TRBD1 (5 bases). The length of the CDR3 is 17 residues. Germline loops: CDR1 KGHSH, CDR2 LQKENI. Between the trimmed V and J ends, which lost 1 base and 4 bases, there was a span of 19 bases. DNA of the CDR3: TGTGCCAGCTCACCACAAAATTTTACAGGTTTTGGCACTGAAGCTTTCTTT. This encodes CASSPQNFTGFGTEAFF.

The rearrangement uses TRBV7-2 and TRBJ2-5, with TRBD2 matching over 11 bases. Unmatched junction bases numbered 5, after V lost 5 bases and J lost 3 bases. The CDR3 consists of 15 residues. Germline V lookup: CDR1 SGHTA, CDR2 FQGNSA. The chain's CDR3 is CASSTTSGGEETQYF. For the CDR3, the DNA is TGTGCCAGCAGCACCACTAGCGGGGGAGAAGAGACCCAGTACTTC.

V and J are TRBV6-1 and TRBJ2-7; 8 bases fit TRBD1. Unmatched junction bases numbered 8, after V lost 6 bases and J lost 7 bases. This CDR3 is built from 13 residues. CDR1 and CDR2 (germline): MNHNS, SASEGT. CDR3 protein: CASRETGVQEQYF. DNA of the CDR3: TGTGCCAGCAGAGAGACAGGGGTTCAAGAGCAGTACTTC.

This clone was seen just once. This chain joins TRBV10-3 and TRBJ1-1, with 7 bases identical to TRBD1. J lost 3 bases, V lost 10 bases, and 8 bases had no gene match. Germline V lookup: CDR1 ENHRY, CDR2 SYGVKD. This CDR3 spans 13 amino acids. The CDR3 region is CATQGVADTEAFF. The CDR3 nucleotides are TGTGCCACGCAGGGGGTGGCGGACACTGAAGCTTTCTTT.